This is a list of T cell receptor beta chains from one sample in a study of CD8 T cells in Susac syndrome. From the immunoSEQ multiplex PCR reads, TCRdb called clonotypes with MiXCR, one entry per CDR3 protein. The sample includes a few hundred thousand distinct CDR3 sequences, about 94% seen only once; the top ten take roughly 0.15%. The sequencing sample was made of CD8+ T cells from PBMCs. These receptors were collected from a human donor with multiple sclerosis. The CDR3 runs from the conserved cysteine through the conserved F or W. The D gene is left open where the match is weak. Rows give clone size only sometimes, using once, few, many, or a class for an expanded clone.

clone_size j_call v_call d_call cdr3_nt cdr3_aa
- TRBJ2-5 TRBV6-1 TRBD2 TGTGCCAGCAGTGAAAGGTTTATAGCGGGAGGGCCAGAAGAGACCCAGTACTTC CASSERFIAGGPEETQYF
- TRBJ2-1 TRBV19 - TGTGCCAGTAGTATAGAGTCCTGGACACAGCCTTACAATGAGCAGTTCTTC CASSIESWTQPYNEQFF
few TRBJ2-7 TRBV14 - TGTGCCAGCAGCCCCTCCCCGGGGTTGCCAGACGAGCAGTACTTC CASSPSPGLPDEQYF
- TRBJ2-1 TRBV7-3 - TGTGCCAGCAGCGGGTTCGGGGCCCTTTACAATGAGCAGTTCTTC CASSGFGALYNEQFF
- TRBJ2-5 TRBV7-9 TRBD2 TGTGCCAGCAGCTCGCGGGAGGGAGGACAAGAGACCCAGTACTTC CASSSREGGQETQYF
- TRBJ2-4 TRBV12-3/TRBV12-4 - TGTGCCAGCAGCCCCTTTTGGGATGCCAAAAACATTCAGTACTTC CASSPFWDAKNIQYF
- TRBJ1-2 TRBV5-1 - TGCGCCAGCAGCTCCCATACTATGACTCCGGAGGCTGGCTACACCTTC CASSSHTMTPEAGYTF
- TRBJ1-2 TRBV9 TRBD1 TGTGCCAGCAGTCGGCCGGGACAGGGTATCTATGGCTACACCTTC CASSRPGQGIYGYTF
- TRBJ2-7 TRBV4-3 TRBD2 TGCGCCAGCAGCCAAGATCTAGCGGGAGGTACCTACGAGCAGTACTTC CASSQDLAGGTYEQYF
- TRBJ2-7 TRBV4-3 TRBD1 TGCGCCAGCAGCCAAGATCCTACAGGGGCGAACTACGAGCAGTACTTC CASSQDPTGANYEQYF
- TRBJ2-5 TRBV24-1 TRBD2 TGTGCCACCAGTGATGGCGGGACTAGCGGGATAAGGCAAGAGACCCAGTACTTC CATSDGGTSGIRQETQYF
- TRBJ1-5 TRBV27 - TGTGCCACCGGGCTGCTCAATCAGCCCCAGCATTTT CATGLLNQPQHF
- TRBJ1-1 TRBV2 TRBD1 TGTGCCAGCAGGGACAGGGGAGGCTACACTGAAGCTTTCTTT CASRDRGGYTEAFF
- TRBJ2-3 TRBV12-3/TRBV12-4 TRBD2 TGTGCCAGCAGACATCTAGCGGGGGGCACAGATACGCAGTATTTT CASRHLAGGTDTQYF
- TRBJ2-7 TRBV19 TRBD1 TGTGCCAGTAGTGGAGCACAGGGGAACGAGCAGTACTTC CASSGAQGNEQYF
once TRBJ1-5 TRBV27 - TGTGCCAGCAAACCGGGTCAAGGGCAGCCCCAGCATTTT CASKPGQGQPQHF
- TRBJ1-4 TRBV1 - TGCACCAGCAGCCGGGCCATCAGGAATGAAAAACTGTTTTTT CTSSRAIRNEKLFF
- TRBJ1-2 TRBV5-1 - TGCGCCAGCAGCTTGGCTTCAGGGTCGAATGGCTACACCTTC CASSLASGSNGYTF
- TRBJ1-1 TRBV19 - TGTGCCAGTACGGGACTTGAAGCTTTCTTT CASTGLEAFF
- TRBJ1-2 TRBV30 TRBD1 TGTGCCTGGAGTGTAGATGGGACAGGGGCGGGCTATGGCTACACCTTC CAWSVDGTGAGYGYTF
- TRBJ2-7 TRBV7-6 TRBD1 TGTGCCAGCAGCCCAGGGACAGCTGGGACCTACGAGCAGTACTTC CASSPGTAGTYEQYF
- TRBJ2-7 TRBV27 - TGTGCCAGCTCCCGGGACAACTACGAGCAGTACTTC CASSRDNYEQYF
- TRBJ1-5 TRBV7-9 - TGTGCCAGCGCCACCCTGGAAGGGGGACCCCAGCATTTT CASATLEGGPQHF